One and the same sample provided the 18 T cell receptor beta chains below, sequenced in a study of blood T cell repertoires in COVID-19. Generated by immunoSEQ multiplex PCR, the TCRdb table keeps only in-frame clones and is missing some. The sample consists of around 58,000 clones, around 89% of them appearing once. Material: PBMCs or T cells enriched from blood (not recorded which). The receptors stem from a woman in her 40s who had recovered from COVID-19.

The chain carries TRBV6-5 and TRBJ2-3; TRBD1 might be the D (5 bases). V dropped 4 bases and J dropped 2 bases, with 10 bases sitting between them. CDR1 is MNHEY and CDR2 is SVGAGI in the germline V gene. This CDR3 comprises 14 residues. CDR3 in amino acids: CASSLTTVTDTQYF. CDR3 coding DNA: TGTGCCAGCAGTTTGACGACAGTCACAGATACGCAGTATTTT.

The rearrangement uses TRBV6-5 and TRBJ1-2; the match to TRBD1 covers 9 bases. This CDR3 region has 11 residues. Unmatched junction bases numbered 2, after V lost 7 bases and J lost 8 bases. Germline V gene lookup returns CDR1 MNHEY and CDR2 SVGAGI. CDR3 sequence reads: CASTGQGGYTF. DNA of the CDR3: TGTGCCAGCACAGGACAGGGGGGCTACACCTTC.

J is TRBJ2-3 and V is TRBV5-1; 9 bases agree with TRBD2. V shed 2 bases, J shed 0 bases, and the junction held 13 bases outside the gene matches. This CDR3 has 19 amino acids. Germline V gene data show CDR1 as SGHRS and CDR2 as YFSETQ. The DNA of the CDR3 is TGCGCCAGCAGCTTAACTAGCGGGCCCCTTACCAGAAGCACAGATACGCAGTATTTT. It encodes CASSLTSGPLTRSTDTQYF.

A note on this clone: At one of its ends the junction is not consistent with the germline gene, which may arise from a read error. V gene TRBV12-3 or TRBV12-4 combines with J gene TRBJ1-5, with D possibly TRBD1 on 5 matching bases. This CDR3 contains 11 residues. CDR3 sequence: CHDSYNQPQHF. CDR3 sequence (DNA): TGCCACGACAGTTACAATCAGCCCCAGCATTTT.

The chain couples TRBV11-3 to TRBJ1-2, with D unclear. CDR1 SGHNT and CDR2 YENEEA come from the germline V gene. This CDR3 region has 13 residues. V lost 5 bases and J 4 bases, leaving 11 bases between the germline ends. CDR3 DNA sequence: TGTGCCAGCAGCCCTAGAGACGGCTATGGCTACACCTTC. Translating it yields CASSPRDGYGYTF.

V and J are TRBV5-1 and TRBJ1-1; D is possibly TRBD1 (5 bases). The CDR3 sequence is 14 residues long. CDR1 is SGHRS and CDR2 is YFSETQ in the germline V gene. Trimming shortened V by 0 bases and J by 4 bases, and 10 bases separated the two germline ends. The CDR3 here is CASSLEGASTEAFF. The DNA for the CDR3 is TGCGCCAGCAGCTTGGAAGGGGCGAGCACTGAAGCTTTCTTT.

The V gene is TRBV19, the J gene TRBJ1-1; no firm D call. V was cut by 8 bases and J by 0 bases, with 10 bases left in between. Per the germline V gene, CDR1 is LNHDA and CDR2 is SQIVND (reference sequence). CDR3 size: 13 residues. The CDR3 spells CASLNSLNTEAFF. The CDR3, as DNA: TGTGCCAGTTTAAACAGTCTGAACACTGAAGCTTTCTTT.

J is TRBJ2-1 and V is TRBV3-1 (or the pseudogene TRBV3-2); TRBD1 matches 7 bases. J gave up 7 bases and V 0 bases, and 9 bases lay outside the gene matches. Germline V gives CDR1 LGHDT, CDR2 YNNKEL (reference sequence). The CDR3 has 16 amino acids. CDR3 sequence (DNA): TGTGCCAGCAGCCAAGATCCCGGGACAGCCTTAAATGAGCAGTTCTTC. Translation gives CASSQDPGTALNEQFF.

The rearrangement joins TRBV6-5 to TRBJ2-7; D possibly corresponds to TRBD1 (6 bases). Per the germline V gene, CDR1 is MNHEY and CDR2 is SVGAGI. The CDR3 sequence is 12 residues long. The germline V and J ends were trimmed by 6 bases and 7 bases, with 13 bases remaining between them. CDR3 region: CASSSTGTEQYF. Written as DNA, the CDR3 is TGTGCCAGCAGCTCCACTGGGACAGAGCAGTACTTC.

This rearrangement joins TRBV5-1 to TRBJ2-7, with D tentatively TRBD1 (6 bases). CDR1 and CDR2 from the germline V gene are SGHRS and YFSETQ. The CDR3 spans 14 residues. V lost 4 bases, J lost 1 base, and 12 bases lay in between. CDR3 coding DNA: TGCGCCAGCAGCCGGGTAGGACAGTCCTACGAGCAGTACTTC. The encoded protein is CASSRVGQSYEQYF.

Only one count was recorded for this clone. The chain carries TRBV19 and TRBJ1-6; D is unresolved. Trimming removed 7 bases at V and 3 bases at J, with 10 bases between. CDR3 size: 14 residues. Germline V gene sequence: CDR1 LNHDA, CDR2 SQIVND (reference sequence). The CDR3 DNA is TGTGCCAGTATTCCCTCGGGCTATAATTCACCCCTCCACTTT. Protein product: CASIPSGYNSPLHF.

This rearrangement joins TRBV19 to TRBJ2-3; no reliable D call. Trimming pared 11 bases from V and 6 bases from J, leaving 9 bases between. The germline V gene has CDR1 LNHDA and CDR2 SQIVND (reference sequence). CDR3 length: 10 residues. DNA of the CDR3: TGTGCCTCCGGAGCGGATACGCAGTATTTT. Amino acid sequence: CASGADTQYF.

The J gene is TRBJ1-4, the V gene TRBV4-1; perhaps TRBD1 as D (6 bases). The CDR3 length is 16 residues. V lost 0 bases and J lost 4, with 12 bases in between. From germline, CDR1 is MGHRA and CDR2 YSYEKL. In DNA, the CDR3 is TGCGCCAGCAGCCAAGACGGACAGTTCCTTAATGAAAAACTGTTTTTT. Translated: CASSQDGQFLNEKLFF.

CDR3 nucleotide sequence: TGTGCCAGCAGCGGGACAGCTTCCTACGAGCAGTACTTC. Its protein is CASSGTASYEQYF. This chain uses TRBV6-5 with TRBJ2-7; 7 bases map to TRBD1. V was clipped by 6 bases and J by 1 base; unmatched bases: 3. Germline lookup yields CDR1 MNHEY and CDR2 SVGAGI. The CDR3 sequence is 13 residues long.

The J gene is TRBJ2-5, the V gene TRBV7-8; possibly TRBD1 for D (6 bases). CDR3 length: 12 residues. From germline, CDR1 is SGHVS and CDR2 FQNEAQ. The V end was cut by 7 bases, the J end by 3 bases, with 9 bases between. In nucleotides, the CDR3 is TGTGCCAGCACCCGGACAGAAGAGACCCAGTACTTC. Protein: CASTRTEETQYF.

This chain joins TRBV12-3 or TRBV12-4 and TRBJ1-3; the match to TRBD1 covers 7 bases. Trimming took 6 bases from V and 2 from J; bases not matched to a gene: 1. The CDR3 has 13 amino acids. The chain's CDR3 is CASSGTAGNTIYF. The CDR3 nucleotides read TGTGCCAGCAGCGGGACAGCTGGAAACACCATATATTTT.

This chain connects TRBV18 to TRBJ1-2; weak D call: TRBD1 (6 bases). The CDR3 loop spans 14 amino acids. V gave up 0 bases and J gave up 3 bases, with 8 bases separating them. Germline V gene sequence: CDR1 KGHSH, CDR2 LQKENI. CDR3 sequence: CASSPPGHDYGYTF. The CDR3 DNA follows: TGTGCCAGCTCACCACCGGGACACGACTATGGCTACACCTTC. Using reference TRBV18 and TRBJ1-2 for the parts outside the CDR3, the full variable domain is NAGVMQNPRHLVRRRGQEARLRCSPMKGHSHVYWYRQLPEEGLKFMVYLQKENIIDESGMPKERFSAEFPKEGPSILRIQQVVRGDSAAYFCASSPPGHDYGYTFGSGTRLTVV.

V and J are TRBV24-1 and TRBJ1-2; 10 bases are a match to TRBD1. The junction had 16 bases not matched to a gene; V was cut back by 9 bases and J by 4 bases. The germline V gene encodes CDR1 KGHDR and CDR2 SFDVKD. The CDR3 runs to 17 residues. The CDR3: CATPDSTRDRGSYGYTF. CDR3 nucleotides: TGTGCCACCCCAGACTCCACCCGGGACAGGGGTTCCTATGGCTACACCTTC.